This T cell receptor beta chain appears in the sequencing data of a study of human T cells and chemical hapten exposure. The CDR3 is 16 amino acids. V dropped 2 bases and J dropped 4; count of bases not matched to a gene: 4. CDR1 WNHNN and CDR2 SYGVQD come from the germline V gene (reference sequence). This clonotype has only a few counts. A single record per CDR3 protein comes from TCRdb applying MiXCR to the RACE reads. This sample has about 180,000 distinct CDR3 sequences, with around 30% found just once. Time point given: pre-sensitization, week 0. Regarding treatment: therapeutic diphenylcyclopropenone sensitization with weekly scalp DPC.

The chain couples TRBV10-1 to TRBJ2-5, with 13 nucleotides matching TRBD2. Here the sequenced sample was whole blood, taken in connection with sensitization to the hapten diphenylcyclopropenone (DPC). This receptor was identified in a woman aged 30 to 39 with alopecia areata. Some clones in this sample may be carry-over from other donors' samples. CDR3 DNA sequence: TGCGCCAGCAGTGAGGGACTAGCGGGAGAACCAGAGACCCAGTACTTC. Its translation is CASSEGLAGEPETQYF.